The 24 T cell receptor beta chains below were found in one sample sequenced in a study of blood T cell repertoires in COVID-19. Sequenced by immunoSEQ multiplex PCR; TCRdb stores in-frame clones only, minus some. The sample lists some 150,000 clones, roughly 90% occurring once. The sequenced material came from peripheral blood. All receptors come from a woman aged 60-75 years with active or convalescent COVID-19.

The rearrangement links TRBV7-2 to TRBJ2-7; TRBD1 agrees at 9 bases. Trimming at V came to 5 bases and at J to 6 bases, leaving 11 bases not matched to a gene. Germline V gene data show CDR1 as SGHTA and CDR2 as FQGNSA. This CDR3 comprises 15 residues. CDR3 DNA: TGTGCCAGCAGCCCGCAGGGACAGGGAGGTACCGAGCAGTACTTC. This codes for CASSPQGQGGTEQYF.

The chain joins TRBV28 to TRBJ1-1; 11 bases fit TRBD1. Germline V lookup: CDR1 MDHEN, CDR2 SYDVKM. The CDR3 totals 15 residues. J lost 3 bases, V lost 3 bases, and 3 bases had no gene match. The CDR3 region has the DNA TGTGCCAGCAGTTTGGGGACAGGGGGTTACACTGAAGCTTTCTTT. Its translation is CASSLGTGGYTEAFF.

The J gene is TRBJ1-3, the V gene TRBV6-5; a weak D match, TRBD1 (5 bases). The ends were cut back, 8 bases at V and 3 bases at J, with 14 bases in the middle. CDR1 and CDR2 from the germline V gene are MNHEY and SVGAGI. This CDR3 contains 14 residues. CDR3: CASSVREGGNTIYF. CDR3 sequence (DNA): TGTGCCAGCTCGGTCAGGGAAGGTGGAAACACCATATATTTT.

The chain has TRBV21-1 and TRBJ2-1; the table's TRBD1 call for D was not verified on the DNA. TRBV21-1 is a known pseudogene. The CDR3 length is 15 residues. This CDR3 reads CASSTGTDYYNEQFF. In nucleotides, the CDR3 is TGTGCCAGCAGCACAGGGACAGATTACTACAATGAGCAGTTCTTC.

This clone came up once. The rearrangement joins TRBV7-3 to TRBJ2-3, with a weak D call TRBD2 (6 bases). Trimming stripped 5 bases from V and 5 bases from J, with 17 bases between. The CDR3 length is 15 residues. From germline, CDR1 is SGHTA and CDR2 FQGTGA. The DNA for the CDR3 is TGTGCCAGCAGCCGCGGGACCGCACGTGGAGATACGCAGTATTTT. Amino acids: CASSRGTARGDTQYF.

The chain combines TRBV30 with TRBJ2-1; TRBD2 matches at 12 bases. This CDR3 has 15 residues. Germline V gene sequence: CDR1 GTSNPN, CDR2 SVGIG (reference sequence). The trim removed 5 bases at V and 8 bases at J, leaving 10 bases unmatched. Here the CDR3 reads CAWSRRLAGDHEQFF. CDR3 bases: TGTGCCTGGTCGCGACGACTAGCGGGGGATCATGAGCAGTTCTTC.

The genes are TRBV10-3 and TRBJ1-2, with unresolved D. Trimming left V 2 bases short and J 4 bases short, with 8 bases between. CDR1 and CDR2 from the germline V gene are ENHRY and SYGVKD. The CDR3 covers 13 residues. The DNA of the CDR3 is TGTGCCATCAGTGAGGGAGGCTCCTATGGCTACACCTTC. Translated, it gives CAISEGGSYGYTF.

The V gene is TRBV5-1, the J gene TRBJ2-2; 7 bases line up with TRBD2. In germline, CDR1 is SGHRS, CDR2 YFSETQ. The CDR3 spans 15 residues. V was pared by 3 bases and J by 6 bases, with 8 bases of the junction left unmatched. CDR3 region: CASSSAGTKAGELFF. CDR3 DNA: TGCGCCAGCAGCTCCGCTGGGACTAAGGCCGGGGAGCTGTTTTTT.

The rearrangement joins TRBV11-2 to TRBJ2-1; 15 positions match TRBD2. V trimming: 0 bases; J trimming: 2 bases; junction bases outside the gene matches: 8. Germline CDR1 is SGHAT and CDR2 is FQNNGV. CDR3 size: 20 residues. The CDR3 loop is CASSLEGPGLAGGAYNEQFF. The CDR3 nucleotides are TGTGCCAGCAGCTTAGAGGGCCCGGGACTAGCGGGGGGCGCCTACAATGAGCAGTTCTTC.

DNA of the CDR3: TGCAGTGCTAGTGGGGACAGGGGGCTAGCTTTCTTT. This gives the protein CSASGDRGLAFF. The chain uses TRBV20-1 and TRBJ1-1; 12 nucleotides line up with TRBD1. The CDR3 sequence is 12 residues long. V trimming: 3 bases; J trimming: 10 bases; junction bases outside the gene matches: 3. CDR1 and CDR2 from the germline V gene are DFQATT and SNEGSKA (reference sequence).

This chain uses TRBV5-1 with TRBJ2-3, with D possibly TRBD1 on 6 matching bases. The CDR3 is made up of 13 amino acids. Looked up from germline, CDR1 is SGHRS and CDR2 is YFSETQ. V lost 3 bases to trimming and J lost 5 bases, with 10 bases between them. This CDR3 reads CASSWGQVDTQYF. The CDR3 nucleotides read TGCGCCAGCAGCTGGGGGCAGGTAGATACGCAGTATTTT.

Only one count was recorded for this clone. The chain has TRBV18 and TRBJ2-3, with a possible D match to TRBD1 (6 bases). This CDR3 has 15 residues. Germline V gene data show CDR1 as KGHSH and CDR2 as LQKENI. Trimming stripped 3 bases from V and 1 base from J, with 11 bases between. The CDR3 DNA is TGTGCCAGCTCACCGATGGGGACACGCACAGATACGCAGTATTTT. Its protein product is CASSPMGTRTDTQYF.

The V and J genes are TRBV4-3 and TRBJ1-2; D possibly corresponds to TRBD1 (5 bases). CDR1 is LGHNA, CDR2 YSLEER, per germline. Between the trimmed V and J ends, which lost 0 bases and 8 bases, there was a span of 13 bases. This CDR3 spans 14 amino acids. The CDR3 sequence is CASSQDQGRVGYTF. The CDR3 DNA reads TGCGCCAGCAGCCAAGATCAGGGCAGGGTCGGCTACACCTTC.

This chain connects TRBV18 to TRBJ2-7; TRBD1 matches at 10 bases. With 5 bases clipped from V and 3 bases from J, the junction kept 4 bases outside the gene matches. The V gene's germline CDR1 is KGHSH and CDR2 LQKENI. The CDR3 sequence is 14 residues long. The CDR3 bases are TGTGCCAGCTCATCCGGGACAGGGGTCTACGAGCAGTACTTC. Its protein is CASSSGTGVYEQYF.

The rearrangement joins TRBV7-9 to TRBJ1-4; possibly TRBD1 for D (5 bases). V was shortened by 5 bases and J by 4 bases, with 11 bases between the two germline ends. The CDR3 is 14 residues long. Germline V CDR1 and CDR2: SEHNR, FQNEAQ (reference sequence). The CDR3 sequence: CASSPPGLNEKLFF. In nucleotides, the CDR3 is TGTGCCAGCAGCCCACCAGGGCTTAATGAAAAACTGTTTTTT.

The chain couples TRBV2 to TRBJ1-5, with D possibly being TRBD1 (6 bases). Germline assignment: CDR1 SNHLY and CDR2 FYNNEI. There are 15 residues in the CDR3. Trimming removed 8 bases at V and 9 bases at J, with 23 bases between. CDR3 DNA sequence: TGTGCCAGCTGTGGGGGCGGGGGCGGAGAAGGGCCCCAGCATTTT. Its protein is CASCGGGGGEGPQHF.

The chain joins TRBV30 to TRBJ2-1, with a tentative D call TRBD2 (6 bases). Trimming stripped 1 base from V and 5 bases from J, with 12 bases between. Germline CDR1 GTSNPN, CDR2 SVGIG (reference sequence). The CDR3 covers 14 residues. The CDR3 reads CAWSELAYNNEQFF. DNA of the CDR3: TGTGCCTGGAGTGAACTAGCCTATAACAATGAGCAGTTCTTC.

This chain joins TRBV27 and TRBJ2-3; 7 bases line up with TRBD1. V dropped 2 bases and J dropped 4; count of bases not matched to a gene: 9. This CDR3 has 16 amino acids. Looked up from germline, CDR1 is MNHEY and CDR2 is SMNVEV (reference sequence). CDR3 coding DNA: TGTGCCAGCAGTTTAGACGGTGTCAGGGGGTCAGATACGCAGTATTTT. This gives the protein CASSLDGVRGSDTQYF.

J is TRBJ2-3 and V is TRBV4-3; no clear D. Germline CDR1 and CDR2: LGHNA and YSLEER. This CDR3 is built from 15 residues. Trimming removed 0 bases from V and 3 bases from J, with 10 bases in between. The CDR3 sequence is CASSQDVLETDTQYF. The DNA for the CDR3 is TGCGCCAGCAGCCAAGATGTCCTAGAGACAGATACGCAGTATTTT.

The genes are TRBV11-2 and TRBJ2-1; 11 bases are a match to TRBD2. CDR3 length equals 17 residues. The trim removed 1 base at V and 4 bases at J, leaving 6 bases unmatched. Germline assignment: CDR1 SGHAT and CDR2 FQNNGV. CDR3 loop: CASSLVLTSGGYNEQFF. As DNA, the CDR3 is TGTGCCAGCAGCTTAGTGTTAACTAGCGGGGGATACAATGAGCAGTTCTTC.

CDR3: CAITDREAGYTF. DNA for the CDR3: TGTGCCATCACTGACAGGGAGGCCGGCTACACCTTC. The rearrangement joins TRBV10-3 to TRBJ1-2; 7 bases match TRBD1. The length of the CDR3 is 12 residues. CDR1 ENHRY and CDR2 SYGVKD come from the germline V gene. V lost 7 bases and J lost 8; bases outside the gene matches: 7.

DNA of the CDR3: TGTGCCAGCAGTTTAGAGGGTGCAACTAATGAAAAACTGTTTTTT. This encodes CASSLEGATNEKLFF. The gene calls are TRBV28 and TRBJ1-4; D remains unclear. V shed 2 bases and J shed 0 bases, with 7 bases lying between them. CDR1 is MDHEN, CDR2 SYDVKM, per germline. The CDR3 contains 15 residues.

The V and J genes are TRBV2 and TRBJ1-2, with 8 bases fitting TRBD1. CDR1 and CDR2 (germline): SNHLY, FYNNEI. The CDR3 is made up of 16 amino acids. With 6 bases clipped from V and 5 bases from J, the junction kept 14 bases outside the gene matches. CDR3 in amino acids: CASRSDEGQGTYGYTF. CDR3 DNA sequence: TGTGCCAGCAGATCCGACGAAGGACAGGGAACGTATGGCTACACCTTC. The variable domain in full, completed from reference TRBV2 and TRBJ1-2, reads EPEVTQTPSHQVTQMGQEVILRCVPISNHLYFYWYRQILGQKVEFLVSFYNNEISEKSEIFDDQFSVERPDGSNFTLKIRSTKLEDSAMYFCASRSDEGQGTYGYTFGSGTRLTVV.

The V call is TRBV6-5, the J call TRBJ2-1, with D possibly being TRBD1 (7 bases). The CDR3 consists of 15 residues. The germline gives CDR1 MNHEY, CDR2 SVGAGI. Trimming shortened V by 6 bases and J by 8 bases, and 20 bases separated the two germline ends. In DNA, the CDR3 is TGTGCCAGCAGCCTCGGACAGGAGGGTAGGCATGAGCAGTTCTTC. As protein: CASSLGQEGRHEQFF.